This T cell receptor beta chain comes out of a study of cytomegalovirus exposure and HLA in healthy donors. Findings of the study overall: Only CMV serostatus was available as immune exposure information. Most TCR sequences were rare, but some public TCRs occurred in many donors.

Vbeta (60) and Jbeta (13) primers were used in the PCR. Here immunoSEQ multiplex PCR was the method, and the copy in TCRdb shows in-frame clones only, minus some. The data show roughly 160,000 clones, around 80% seen once. Note on this clone: What it binds is unknown.

The TCR was taken from a female donor in good health and CMV-seronegative. What was sequenced was PBMCs.

DNA of the CDR3: TGTGCCAGCAGCCCCCGAGGTGGCCGGGAGACCCAGTACTTC. It translates to CASSPRGGRETQYF. The chain recombines TRBV4-2 with TRBJ2-5; unclear D gene. From germline, CDR1 is LGHNA and CDR2 YNFKEQ. The CDR3 has 14 amino acids. V dropped 4 bases and J dropped 5 bases, with 14 bases sitting between them.